These 12 T cell receptor beta chains were sequenced from one sample in a study of blood T cell repertoires in COVID-19. TCRdb keeps only in-frame clones here, not all; method: immunoSEQ multiplex PCR. The data hold over 250,000 clones, with around 85% observed a single time. The sample comprised peripheral blood. The origin of the receptors is a woman aged 70 to 79 with acute or convalescent COVID-19.

The chain joins TRBV7-6 to TRBJ1-5, with a tentative D call TRBD1 (5 bases). Per germline, CDR1 SGHVS and CDR2 FNYEAQ. V lost 1 base and J lost 4, with 11 bases in between. The CDR3 spans 15 residues. CDR3 residues: CASSLVAGGNQPQHF. DNA of the CDR3: TGTGCCAGCAGCTTAGTCGCCGGGGGAAATCAGCCCCAGCATTTT.

This rearrangement joins TRBV30 to TRBJ2-2; TRBD1 might be the D (5 bases). Germline CDR1 reads GTSNPN; CDR2 reads SVGIG (reference sequence). Trimming took 2 bases from V and 5 from J, leaving 15 bases between them. This CDR3 spans 15 amino acids. The CDR3 DNA is TGTGCCTGGAGTTTAGGGCAGGGAAGAACCGGGGAGCTGTTTTTT. This translates into CAWSLGQGRTGELFF.

This clone was found a few times. This chain links TRBV5-1 with TRBJ1-5, with TRBD1 identical over 10 bases. Trimming at V came to 4 bases and at J to 7 bases, leaving 8 bases not matched to a gene. This CDR3 region has 15 residues. Germline values: CDR1 SGHRS, CDR2 YFSETQ. The CDR3 DNA sequence: TGCGCCAGCAGCGAAGGGACAGGGGTGGGACAGCCCCAGCATTTT. Translating gives CASSEGTGVGQPQHF.

This sequence joins TRBV7-8 and TRBJ2-2; D is unclear. CDR3 length equals 12 residues. Germline loops: CDR1 SGHVS, CDR2 FQNEAQ. Trimming shortened V by 6 bases and J by 2 bases, and 4 bases separated the two germline ends. In DNA, the CDR3 is TGTGCCAGCAGTCTTAACACCGGGGAGCTGTTTTTT. Translating gives CASSLNTGELFF.

The chain recombines TRBV6-2 or TRBV6-3 with TRBJ2-3; 8 bases fit TRBD2. Germline V gene lookup returns CDR1 MNHEY and CDR2 SVGEGT. This CDR3 region has 15 residues. The junction had 6 bases not matched to a gene; V was cut back by 5 bases and J by 2 bases. The CDR3: CASSNPRGDTDTQYF. The CDR3 DNA is TGTGCCAGCAGTAACCCGCGGGGGGACACAGATACGCAGTATTTT.

This chain links TRBV6-5 with TRBJ2-1, with TRBD2 identical over 7 bases. The V segment lost 7 bases and the J segment 6 bases; nucleotides outside the gene matches: 9. The CDR3 has 14 amino acids. Germline-derived CDR1 and CDR2 are MNHEY and SVGAGI. The CDR3: CASKTRGGSNEQFF. DNA of the CDR3: TGTGCCAGCAAGACGCGCGGGGGTAGCAATGAGCAGTTCTTC.

This sequence joins TRBV30 and TRBJ1-2, with D tentatively TRBD1 (6 bases). The CDR3 consists of 15 residues. V shed 0 bases and J shed 7 bases, with 18 bases lying between them. CDR1 is GTSNPN, CDR2 SVGIG, per germline (reference sequence). This chain's CDR3 is CAWSVQWQGQSGYTF. DNA for the CDR3: TGTGCCTGGAGTGTACAGTGGCAGGGGCAGAGTGGCTACACCTTC.

This sequence joins TRBV23-1 and TRBJ2-7; weak D call: TRBD2 (6 bases). Being an ORF, TRBV23-1 has a function that is uncertain. Trimming took off 5 bases at V and 5 bases at J, with 16 bases between the two ends. The CDR3 is 14 amino acids. CDR3 loop: CASSCNRESHEQYF. CDR3 bases: TGCGCCAGCAGTTGCAACCGGGAGTCCCACGAGCAGTACTTC.

This chain joins TRBV3-1 (or the pseudogene TRBV3-2) and TRBJ1-5; the D gene is possibly TRBD1 (6 bases). CDR1 is LGHDT and CDR2 is YNNKEL in the germline V gene (reference sequence). With 3 bases removed from V and 9 bases from J, the gap between germline ends came to 15 bases. This CDR3 has 14 amino acids. The CDR3 region is CASSQSQGSGPQHF. CDR3 coding DNA: TGTGCCAGCAGCCAGTCTCAGGGGAGCGGGCCCCAGCATTTT.

V gene TRBV4-2 combines with J gene TRBJ1-5, with a possible D match to TRBD1 (5 bases). The CDR3 loop spans 15 amino acids. The V and J ends lost 0 bases and 7 bases respectively, with 13 bases between them. The germline CDR1 and CDR2 sequences are LGHNA and YNFKEQ. The CDR3 DNA reads TGTGCCAGCAGCCAAGAGGCCAGGGCAGGACAGCCCCAGCATTTT. This encodes CASSQEARAGQPQHF.

The chain employs TRBV18 and TRBJ1-1, with D possibly being TRBD1 (5 bases). Between the trimmed V and J ends, which lost 3 bases and 4 bases, there was a span of 9 bases. CDR3 length: 13 residues. Germline V gene data show CDR1 as KGHSH and CDR2 as LQKENI. CDR3 residues: CASSPGLSTEAFF. The CDR3 nucleotides read TGTGCCAGCTCACCGGGGCTCAGCACTGAAGCTTTCTTT.

The chain has TRBV5-4 and TRBJ1-2; the match to TRBD1 covers 10 bases. The CDR3 consists of 14 residues. The J segment lost 4 bases and the V segment lost 1 base, leaving 1 base of the junction unmatched. Germline V gene sequence: CDR1 SGHNT, CDR2 YYREEE (reference sequence). Written as DNA, the CDR3 is TGTGCCAGCAGCTTGAGGGACAGGGGCTATGGCTACACCTTC. It translates to CASSLRDRGYGYTF.